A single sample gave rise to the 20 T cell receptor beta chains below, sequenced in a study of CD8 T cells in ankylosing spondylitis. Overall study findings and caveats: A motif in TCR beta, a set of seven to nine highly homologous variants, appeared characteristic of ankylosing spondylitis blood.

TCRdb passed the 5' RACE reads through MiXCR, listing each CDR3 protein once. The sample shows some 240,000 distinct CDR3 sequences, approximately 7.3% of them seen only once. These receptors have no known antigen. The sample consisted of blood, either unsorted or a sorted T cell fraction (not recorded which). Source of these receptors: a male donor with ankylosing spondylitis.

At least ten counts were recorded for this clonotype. The CDR3 is CASEPGQGVPFSGANVLTF. The CDR3 nucleotides are TGTGCCAGCGAACCGGGACAGGGGGTTCCTTTTTCTGGGGCCAACGTCCTGACTTTC. This chain uses TRBV9 with TRBJ2-6, with 11 bases aligning to TRBD1. This CDR3 region has 19 residues. The germline V gene has CDR1 SGDLS and CDR2 YYNGEE. V was clipped by 7 bases and J by 1 base; unmatched bases: 13.

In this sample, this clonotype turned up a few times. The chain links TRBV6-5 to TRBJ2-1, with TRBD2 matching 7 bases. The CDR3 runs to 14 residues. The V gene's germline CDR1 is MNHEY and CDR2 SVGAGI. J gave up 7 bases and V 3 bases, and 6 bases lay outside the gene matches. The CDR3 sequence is CASSYLAGVNEQFF. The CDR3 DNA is TGTGCCAGCAGTTATCTGGCGGGGGTGAATGAGCAGTTCTTC.

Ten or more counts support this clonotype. The CDR3 DNA reads TGTGCCACCAGCAGAGAGAGCGGGGGGGGCCCCACAGATACGCAGTATTTT. Translated: CATSRESGGGPTDTQYF. J is TRBJ2-3 and V is TRBV15; 10 bases map to TRBD2. Germline trimming cut 0 bases from V and 2 bases from J; bases unmatched to any gene: 5. Germline V gene lookup returns CDR1 LNHNV and CDR2 YYDKDF (reference sequence). CDR3 length: 17 residues.

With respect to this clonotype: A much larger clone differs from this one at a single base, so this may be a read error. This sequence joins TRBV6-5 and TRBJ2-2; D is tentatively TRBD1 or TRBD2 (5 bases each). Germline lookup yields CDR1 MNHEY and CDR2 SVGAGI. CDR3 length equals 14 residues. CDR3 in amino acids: CASSYTQGTGELLF. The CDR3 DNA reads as TGTGCCAGCAGTTACACCCAGGGAACCGGGGAGCTGTTATTT.

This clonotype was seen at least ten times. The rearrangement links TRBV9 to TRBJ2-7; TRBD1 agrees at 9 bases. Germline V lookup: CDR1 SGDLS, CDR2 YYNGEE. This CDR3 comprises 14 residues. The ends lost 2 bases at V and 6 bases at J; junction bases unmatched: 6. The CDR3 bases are TGTGCCAGCAGCGTTGGGACAGGGACTGGCGAGCAGTACTTC. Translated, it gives CASSVGTGTGEQYF. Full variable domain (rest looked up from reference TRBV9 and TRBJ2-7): DSGVTQTPKHLITATGQRVTLRCSPRSGDLSVYWYQQSLDQGLQFLIQYYNGEERAKGNILERFSAQQFPDLHSELNLSSLELGDSALYFCASSVGTGTGEQYFGPGTRLTVT.

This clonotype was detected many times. CDR3 region: CASSARRGNADTQYF. Written as DNA, the CDR3 is TGTGCCAGCAGCGCCCGACGGGGGAACGCAGATACGCAGTATTTT. The chain uses TRBV9 and TRBJ2-3; a possible D gene is TRBD2 (6 bases). V gave up 3 bases and J gave up 4 bases, with 15 bases separating them. The germline gives CDR1 SGDLS, CDR2 YYNGEE. This CDR3 has 15 amino acids.

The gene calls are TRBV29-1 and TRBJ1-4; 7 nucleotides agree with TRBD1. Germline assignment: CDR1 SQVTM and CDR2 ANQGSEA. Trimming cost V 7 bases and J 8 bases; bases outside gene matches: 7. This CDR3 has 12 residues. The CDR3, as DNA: TGCAGCGGTGGACAGGCTTACGAAAAACTGTTTTTT. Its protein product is CSGGQAYEKLFF. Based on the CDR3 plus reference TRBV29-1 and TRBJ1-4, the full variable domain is SAVISQKPSRDICQRGTSLTIQCQVDSQVTMMFWYRQQPGQSLTLIATANQGSEATYESGFVIDKFPISRPNLTFSTLTVSNMSPEDSSIYLCSGGQAYEKLFFGSGTQLSVL.

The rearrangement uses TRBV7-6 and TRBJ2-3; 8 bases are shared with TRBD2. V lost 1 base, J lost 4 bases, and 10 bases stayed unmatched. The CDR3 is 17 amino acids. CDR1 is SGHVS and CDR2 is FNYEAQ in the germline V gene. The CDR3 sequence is CASSLGTAGGLSDTQYF. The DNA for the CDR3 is TGTGCCAGCAGCTTAGGGACGGCGGGGGGCTTATCAGATACGCAGTATTTT. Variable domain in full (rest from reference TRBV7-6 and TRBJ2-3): GAGVSQSPRYKVTKRGQDVALRCDPISGHVSLYWYRQALGQGPEFLTYFNYEAQQDKSGLPNDRFSAERPEGSISTLTIQRTEQRDSAMYRCASSLGTAGGLSDTQYFGPGTRLTVL.

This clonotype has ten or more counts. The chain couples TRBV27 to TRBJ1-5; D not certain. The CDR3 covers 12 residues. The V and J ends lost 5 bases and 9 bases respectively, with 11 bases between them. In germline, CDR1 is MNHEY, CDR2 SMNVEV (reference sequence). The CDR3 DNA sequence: TGTGCCAGCAGTGCATTCCCCGGGCCCCAGCATTTT. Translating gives CASSAFPGPQHF.

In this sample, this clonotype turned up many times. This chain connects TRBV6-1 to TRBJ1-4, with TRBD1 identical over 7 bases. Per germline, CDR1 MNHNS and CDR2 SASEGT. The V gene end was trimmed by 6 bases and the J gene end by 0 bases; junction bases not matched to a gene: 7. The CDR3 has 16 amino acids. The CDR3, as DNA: TGTGCCAGCAGGGGGGACAGAATCTCAACTAATGAAAAACTGTTTTTT. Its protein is CASRGDRISTNEKLFF.

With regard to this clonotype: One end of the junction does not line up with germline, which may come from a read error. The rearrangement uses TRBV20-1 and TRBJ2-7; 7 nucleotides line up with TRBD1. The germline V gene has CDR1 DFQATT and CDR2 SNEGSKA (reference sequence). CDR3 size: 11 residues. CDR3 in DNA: TGCAGTGCCAGGGGGTTAGAAGGTGAAGGGTTC. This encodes CSARGLEGEGF.

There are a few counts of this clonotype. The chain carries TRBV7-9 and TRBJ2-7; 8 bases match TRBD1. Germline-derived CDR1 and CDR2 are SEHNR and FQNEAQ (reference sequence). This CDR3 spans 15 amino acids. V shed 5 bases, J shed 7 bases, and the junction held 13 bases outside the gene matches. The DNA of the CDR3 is TGTGCCAGCAGCACCCCGGGACAGGAACATCGTGAGCAGTACTTC. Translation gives CASSTPGQEHREQYF.

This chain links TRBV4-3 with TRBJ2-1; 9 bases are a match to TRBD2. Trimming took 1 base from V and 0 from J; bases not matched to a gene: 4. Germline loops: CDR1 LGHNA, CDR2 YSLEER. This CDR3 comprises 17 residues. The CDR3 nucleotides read TGCGCCAGCAGCCAAGGACTAGCGGAAAGCTCCTACAATGAGCAGTTCTTC. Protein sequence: CASSQGLAESSYNEQFF.

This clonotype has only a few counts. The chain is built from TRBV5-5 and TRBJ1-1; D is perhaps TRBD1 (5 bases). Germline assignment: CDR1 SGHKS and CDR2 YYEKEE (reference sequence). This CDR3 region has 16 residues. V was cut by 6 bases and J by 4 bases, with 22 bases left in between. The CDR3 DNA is TGTGCCAGCATCGCTTCTCCGGGGCGGGAGAGCACTGAAGCTTTCTTT. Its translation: CASIASPGRESTEAFF.

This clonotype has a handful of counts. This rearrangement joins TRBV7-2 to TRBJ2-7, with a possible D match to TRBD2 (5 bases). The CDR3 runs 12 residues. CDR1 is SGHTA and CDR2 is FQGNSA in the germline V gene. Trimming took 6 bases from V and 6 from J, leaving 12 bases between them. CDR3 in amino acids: CASRPTNGEQYF. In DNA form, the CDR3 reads TGTGCCAGCAGGCCGACTAACGGCGAGCAGTACTTC.

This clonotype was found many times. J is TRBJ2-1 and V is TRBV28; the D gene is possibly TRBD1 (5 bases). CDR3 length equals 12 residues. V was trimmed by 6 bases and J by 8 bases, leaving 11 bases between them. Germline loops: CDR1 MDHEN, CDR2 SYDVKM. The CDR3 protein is CASSKDTDEQFF. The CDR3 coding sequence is TGTGCCAGCAGCAAGGACACGGATGAGCAGTTCTTC.

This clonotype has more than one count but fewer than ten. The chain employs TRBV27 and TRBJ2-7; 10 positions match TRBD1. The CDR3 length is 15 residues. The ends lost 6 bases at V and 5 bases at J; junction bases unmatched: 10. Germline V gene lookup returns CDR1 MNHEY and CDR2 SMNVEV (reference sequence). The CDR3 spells CASSSPGQGTHEQYF. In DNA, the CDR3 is TGTGCCAGCAGCTCCCCGGGACAGGGGACCCACGAGCAGTACTTC.

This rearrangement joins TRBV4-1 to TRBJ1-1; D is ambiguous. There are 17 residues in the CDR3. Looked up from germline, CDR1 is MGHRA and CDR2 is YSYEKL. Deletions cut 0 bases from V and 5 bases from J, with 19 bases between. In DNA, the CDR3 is TGCGCCAGCAGCCAAGAGGTCCAGGCGCCCGTCCTGACTGAAGCTTTCTTT. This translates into CASSQEVQAPVLTEAFF.

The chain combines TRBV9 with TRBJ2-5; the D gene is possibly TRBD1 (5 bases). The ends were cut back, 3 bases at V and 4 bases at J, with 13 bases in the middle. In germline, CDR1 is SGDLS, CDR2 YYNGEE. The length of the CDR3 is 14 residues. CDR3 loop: CASSEARVGETQYF. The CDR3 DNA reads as TGTGCCAGCAGCGAGGCCAGGGTTGGAGAGACCCAGTACTTC.

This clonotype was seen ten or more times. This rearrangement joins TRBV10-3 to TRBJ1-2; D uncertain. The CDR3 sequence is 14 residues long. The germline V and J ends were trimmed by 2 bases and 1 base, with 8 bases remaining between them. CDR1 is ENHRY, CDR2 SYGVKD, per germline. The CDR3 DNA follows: TGTGCCATCAGTGAGAGATCCCGTAACTATGGCTACACCTTC. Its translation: CAISERSRNYGYTF.